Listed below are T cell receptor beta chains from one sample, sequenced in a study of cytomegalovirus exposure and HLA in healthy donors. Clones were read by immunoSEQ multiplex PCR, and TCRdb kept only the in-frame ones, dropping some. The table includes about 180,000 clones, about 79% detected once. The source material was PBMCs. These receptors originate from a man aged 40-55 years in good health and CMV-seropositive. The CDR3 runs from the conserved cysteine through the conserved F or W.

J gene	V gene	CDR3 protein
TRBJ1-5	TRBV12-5	CARTRTGRQPQHF
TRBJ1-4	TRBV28	CASSLDSATTNEKLFF
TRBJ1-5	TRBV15	CATSRAGGPEGQPQHF
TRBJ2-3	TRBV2	CASKLSKGTDTQYF
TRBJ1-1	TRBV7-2	CASSLSASYTEAFF
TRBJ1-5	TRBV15	CATSTLNGLQPQHF
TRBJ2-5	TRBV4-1	CASSPWASQGQETQYF
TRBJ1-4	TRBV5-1	CASSLAFGRDEKLFF
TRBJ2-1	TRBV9	CASSPRGPSSYNEQFF
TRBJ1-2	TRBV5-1	CASSLGVLDPHTF
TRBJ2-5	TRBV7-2	CASSWESGLGLQETQYF
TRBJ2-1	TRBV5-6	CASSFPGTVHNEQFF
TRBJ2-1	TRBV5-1	CASSFPLEGNEQFF
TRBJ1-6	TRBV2	CASRALDSPLHF
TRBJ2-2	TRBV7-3	CASTLGLNTGELFF
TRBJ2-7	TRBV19	CASSSRDSPYEQYF
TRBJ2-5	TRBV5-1	CASSSVDGVETQYF
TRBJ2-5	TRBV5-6	CASSLGTVQETQYF
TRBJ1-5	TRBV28	CASSSTGGWQPQHF
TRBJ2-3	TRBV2	CASGPSSGSTDTQYF
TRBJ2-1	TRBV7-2	CASSLHGPGLDNEQFF
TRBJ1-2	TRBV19	CASSPRNYGYTF
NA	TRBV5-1	CASSLVVGQGSYEQYF
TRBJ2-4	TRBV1	CTSSHTKRDYKNSQYF